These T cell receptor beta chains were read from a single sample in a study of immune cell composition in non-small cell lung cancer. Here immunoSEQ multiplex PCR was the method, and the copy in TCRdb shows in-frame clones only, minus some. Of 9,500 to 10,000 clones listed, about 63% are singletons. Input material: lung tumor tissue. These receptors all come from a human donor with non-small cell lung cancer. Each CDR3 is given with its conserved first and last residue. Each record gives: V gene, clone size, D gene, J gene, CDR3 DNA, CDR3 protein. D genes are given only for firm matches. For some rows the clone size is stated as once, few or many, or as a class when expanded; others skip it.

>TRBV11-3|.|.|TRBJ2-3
TGTGCCAGCAGTCGAATGGGCAGGGTGGGCACAGATACGCAGTATTTT
CASSRMGRVGTDTQYF
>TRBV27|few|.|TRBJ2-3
TGTGCCAGCAGTCCGACACAGGACCCCCTCAGCACAGATACGCAGTATTTT
CASSPTQDPLSTDTQYF
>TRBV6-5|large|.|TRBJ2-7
TGTGCCAGCCGAAGACGCGAATCCTACGAGCAGTACTTC
CASRRRESYEQYF
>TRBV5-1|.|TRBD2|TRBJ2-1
TGCGCCAGCAGCTTTTTTTCGGCGGGGGGTTACAATGAGCAGTTCTTC
CASSFFSAGGYNEQFF
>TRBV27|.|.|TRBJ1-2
TGTGCCAGCAGTTCGCCTCGAGATGCCTTCTATGGCTACACCTTC
CASSSPRDAFYGYTF
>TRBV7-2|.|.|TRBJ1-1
TGTGCCAGCAGCTTCGGCGGATTGGGCACTGAAGCTTTCTTT
CASSFGGLGTEAFF
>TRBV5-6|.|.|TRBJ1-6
TGTGCCAGCAGCCTCCTGAGGGTGGCTTCACCCCTCCACTTT
CASSLLRVASPLHF
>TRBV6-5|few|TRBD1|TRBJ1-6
TGTGCCAGCAGACAGGGGGTTAATTCACCCCTCCACTTT
CASRQGVNSPLHF
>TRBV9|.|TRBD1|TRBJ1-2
TGTGCCAGCAGCGTAGTCGCAGGGGGCACTTCCTATGGCTACACCTTC
CASSVVAGGTSYGYTF
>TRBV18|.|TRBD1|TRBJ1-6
TGTGCCAGCTCACCGGACAGGGGTAATTCACCCCTCCACTTT
CASSPDRGNSPLHF
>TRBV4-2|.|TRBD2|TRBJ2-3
TGTGCCAGCAGCCGGCCGGGCAGCGGGGCGACTCCAGATACGCAGTATTTT
CASSRPGSGATPDTQYF
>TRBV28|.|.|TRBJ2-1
TGTGCCAGCAGTTTATCAGGGATGGATGAGCAGTTCTTC
CASSLSGMDEQFF
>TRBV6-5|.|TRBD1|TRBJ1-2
TGTGCCAGCAGTTACTCCTTTACAGGGGACTATGGCTACACCTTC
CASSYSFTGDYGYTF
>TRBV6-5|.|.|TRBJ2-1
TGTGCCAGCAGTTATTCTATGGCGAATGAGCAGTTCTTC
CASSYSMANEQFF
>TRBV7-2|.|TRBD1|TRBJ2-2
TGTGCCAGCAGCACGTCGACAGGGAACGGGGAGCTGTTTTTT
CASSTSTGNGELFF
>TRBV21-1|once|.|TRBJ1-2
TGTGCCAGCAGCAAGTTGGTAGGGGGGGATGGCTACACCTTC
CASSKLVGGDGYTF
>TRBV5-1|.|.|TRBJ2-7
TGCGCCAGCAGCTTTTCCGAGGGTACCTACGAGCAGTACTTC
CASSFSEGTYEQYF
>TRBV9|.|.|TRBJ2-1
TGTGCCAGCAGCGTACTTGGGGACCCTATCAATGAGCAGTTCTTC
CASSVLGDPINEQFF
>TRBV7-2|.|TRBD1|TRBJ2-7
TGTGCCAGCAGCTTATCTACAGGGGGCGCCAAGCAGTACTTC
CASSLSTGGAKQYF
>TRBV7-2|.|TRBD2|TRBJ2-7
TGTGCCAGCAGCTTTAAGCGGGGGGGAACGTACGAGCAGTACTTC
CASSFKRGGTYEQYF
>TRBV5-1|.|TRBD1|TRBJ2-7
TGCGCCAGCAGCTCCCTTGGGGCTGCCGGGACAGGGGACGAGCAGTACTTC
CASSSLGAAGTGDEQYF
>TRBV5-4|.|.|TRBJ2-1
TGTGCCAGCACTCCCGGGCGGGGTGCCTACAATGAGCAGTTCTTC
CASTPGRGAYNEQFF